This T cell receptor (beta chain) was captured by sequencing in a study of T cell responses to AZD1222 COVID-19 vaccine. Study-wide points: Possibly, clonal diversity was underestimated; donors were largely white British and included more females.

The ends were cut back, 0 bases at V and 6 bases at J, with 21 bases in the middle. The CDR3 has 17 amino acids. In germline, CDR1 is SGHDT, CDR2 YYEEEE. The repertoire was sequenced with immunoSEQ multiplex PCR; TCRdb's copy has only in-frame clones and lacks some. The sample yields fewer than 90,000 clones, approximately 90% seen once. On this clone itself: Its antigen remains unidentified.

The rearrangement links TRBV5-6 to TRBJ1-1; D might be TRBD1 (6 bases). The sample consisted of peripheral blood, taken on day 0 of AZD1222 vaccination. The sequence derives from an adult in good health. DNA for the CDR3: TGTGCCAGCAGCTTGGAGGCGGACAGTCAGTGGCGGGCTGAAGCTTTCTTT. Encoded protein: CASSLEADSQWRAEAFF.